Listed below are T cell receptor beta chains from one sample, sequenced in a study of blood T cell repertoires in COVID-19. Profiled with immunoSEQ multiplex PCR; TCRdb holds only in-frame clones, not every one. The data show some 100,000 clones, around 90% seen once. Sequenced: peripheral blood. The receptors were gathered from a human donor with active COVID-19. The donor label of this sample is uncertain. CDR3s leave out the opening cysteine and the closing phenylalanine or tryptophan.

CDR3: ASSRTALPPSGYT
V: TRBV6-5
J: TRBJ1-2

CDR3: ASSQTGTGYT
V: TRBV6-2/TRBV6-3
J: TRBJ1-2

CDR3: ASSEGGDRVETQY
V: TRBV6-1
J: TRBJ2-5

CDR3: ASSSTLSSYNEQF
V: TRBV6-6
J: TRBJ2-1

CDR3: ASSDQTGGYYEQY
V: TRBV5-1
J: TRBJ2-7

CDR3: ASSVAGQGLYGYT
V: TRBV9
J: TRBJ1-2

CDR3: ATSRGTAGLGMETQY
V: TRBV15
J: TRBJ2-5

CDR3: ASGMENPGQGNTGELF
V: TRBV5-5
J: TRBJ2-2

CDR3: ASRITGSYGYT
V: TRBV11-2
J: TRBJ1-2

CDR3: ASSQGVSYGYT
V: TRBV16
J: TRBJ1-2

CDR3: SASGTGGKGTEAF
V: TRBV20-1
J: TRBJ1-1

CDR3: ASAYSPGTGVSYEQY
V: TRBV30
J: TRBJ2-7

CDR3: ASSHTTTGSSDNEQF
V: TRBV4-2
J: TRBJ2-1

CDR3: ASSLNRGGTQY
V: TRBV11-2
J: TRBJ2-3

CDR3: ATTGPPRGTGELF
V: TRBV6-5
J: TRBJ2-2

CDR3: ASSPSGTGKADTQY
V: TRBV28
J: TRBJ2-3

CDR3: ATKGELYEQY
V: TRBV24-1
J: TRBJ2-7

CDR3: ASSLPGIVYGYT
V: TRBV5-8
J: TRBJ1-2

CDR3: ASSPGFAGPDTQY
V: TRBV18
J: TRBJ2-3

CDR3: ASSPERYTEAF
V: TRBV4-3
J: TRBJ1-1

CDR3: ASSLQDSGTGVGNEKLF
V: TRBV3-1/TRBV3-2
J: TRBJ1-4

CDR3: ASSLGLSSYEQY
V: TRBV7-2
J: TRBJ2-7